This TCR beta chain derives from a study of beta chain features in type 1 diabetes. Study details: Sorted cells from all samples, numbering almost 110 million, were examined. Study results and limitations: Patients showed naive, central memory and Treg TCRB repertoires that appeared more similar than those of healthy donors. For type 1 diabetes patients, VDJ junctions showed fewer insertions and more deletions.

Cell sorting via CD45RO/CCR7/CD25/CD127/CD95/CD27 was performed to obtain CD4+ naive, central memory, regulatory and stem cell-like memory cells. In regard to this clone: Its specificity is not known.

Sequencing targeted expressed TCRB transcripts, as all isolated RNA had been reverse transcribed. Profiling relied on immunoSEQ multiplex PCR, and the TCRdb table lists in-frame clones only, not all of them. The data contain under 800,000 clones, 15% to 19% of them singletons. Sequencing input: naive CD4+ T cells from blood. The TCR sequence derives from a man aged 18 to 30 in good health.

The CDR3 is CSTGQGPIQYF. The CDR3 coding sequence is TGCAGCACGGGACAGGGGCCCATTCAGTACTTC. The chain joins TRBV29-1 to TRBJ2-4; TRBD1 aligns across 10 bases. Germline CDR1 and CDR2: SQVTM and ANQGSEA. V shed 8 bases, J shed 9 bases, and the junction held 4 bases outside the gene matches. The CDR3 is 11 residues long.